A selection of T cell receptor beta chains follows, all from one sample in a study of identical twins. TCRdb reprocessed the 5' RACE reads via MiXCR and lists one record per CDR3 protein. Seen here are 300,000 to 400,000 distinct CDR3 sequences, more than 9% observed once, and the top ten hold roughly 7.8%. The same sample was also studied in work on yellow fever vaccine responses in identical twins.

Sequencing used CD8+ T cells sorted from blood. Receptors originate from a woman between 18 and 30 years old in good health. CDR3s include the opening cysteine and the closing phenylalanine or tryptophan. A D gene is named only where the DNA matches it firmly. Size tells how often a clone was seen (once, few, many) or the class of an expanded clone, and some rows leave it out.

clone_size j_call d_call v_call cdr3_nt cdr3_aa
few TRBJ2-3 TRBD2 TRBV2 TGTGCCAGCAGTCTAGCGGGAGACCCAGATACGCAGTATTTT CASSLAGDPDTQYF
- TRBJ1-1 - TRBV6-5 TGTGCCAGCAGTTACTCCGGACACGGAAGGGGCACTGAAGCTTTCTTT CASSYSGHGRGTEAFF
many TRBJ2-2 TRBD2 TRBV27 TGTGCCAGCAGTTTAACTGTGGGAGGGCCGTATACCGGGGAGCTGTTTTTT CASSLTVGGPYTGELFF
few TRBJ2-5 TRBD2 TRBV6-5 TGTGCCAGCAGTTACGGGGGGCTAGCGGGGCTCCAAGAGACCCAGTACTTC CASSYGGLAGLQETQYF
few TRBJ2-1 TRBD2 TRBV14 TGTGCCAGCAGCCCAGCGGGGGGGCCCTTTTTATACAATGAGCAGTTCTTC CASSPAGGPFLYNEQFF
- TRBJ2-7 TRBD1 TRBV7-9 TGTGCCAGCAGCTTAACGCAGGGGGCTGGTGTCGAGCAGTACTTC CASSLTQGAGVEQYF
- TRBJ2-4 - TRBV18 TGTGCCAGCTCACCAGAAGGGGTGGCGGAGTGGAGAAACATTCAGTACTTC CASSPEGVAEWRNIQYF
- TRBJ1-1 - TRBV20-1 TGCAGTGCGCCGCCCCCGGGGGGAGGCACTGAAGCTTTCTTT CSAPPPGGGTEAFF
- TRBJ1-1 - TRBV5-6 TGTGCCAGCAGCTTGGTTTCACACACTGAAGCTTTCTTT CASSLVSHTEAFF
few TRBJ2-3 TRBD2 TRBV10-1 TGCGCCAGCAGTGAGTCGACCCGTTATCTAGCGGGAGAGTTGACAGATACGCAGTATTTT CASSESTRYLAGELTDTQYF
few TRBJ2-2 TRBD2 TRBV12-3/TRBV12-4 TGTGCCAGCAGACCAGCGGGAGGGGACACCGGGGAGCTGTTTTTT CASRPAGGDTGELFF
few TRBJ2-7 - TRBV18 TGTGCCAGCTCACCCACCGTAAGGGGAGACGAGCAGTACTTC CASSPTVRGDEQYF
- TRBJ2-3 - TRBV4-1 TGCGCCAGCAGCCAAGTTTTAATTTCCCTAACACCAGATACGCAGTATTTT CASSQVLISLTPDTQYF
- TRBJ1-1 - TRBV27 TGTGCCAGCCACGAGGGCACTGAAGCTTTCTTT CASHEGTEAFF
many TRBJ2-7 - TRBV4-1 TGCGCCAGCAGCCCCGGGTTCTCCTACGAGCAGTACTTC CASSPGFSYEQYF
few TRBJ2-7 - TRBV28 TGTGCCAGCAGTTTCCCCCCTGGGGGCCCCACCGACGAGCAGTACTTC CASSFPPGGPTDEQYF
- TRBJ2-7 TRBD2 TRBV11-2 TGTGCCAGCAGCGCTGCCTTCAGCGGGGTCTACGAGCAGTACTTC CASSAAFSGVYEQYF
many TRBJ2-3 - TRBV6-1 TGTGCCAGCAGTGAGTCACTGAATCGCGCAGATACGCAGTATTTT CASSESLNRADTQYF
many TRBJ1-2 TRBD1 TRBV5-1 TGCGCCAGCAGCTTGGAGACAGGGGAGTTCTATGGCTACACCTTC CASSLETGEFYGYTF
few TRBJ2-3 - TRBV12-3/TRBV12-4 TGTGCCAGCAGTTCCCCGATATATTTT CASSSPIYF
- TRBJ2-7 - TRBV10-1 TGCGCCAGTCAGTATGATATCGAGCAGTACTTC CASQYDIEQYF
- TRBJ2-1 - TRBV7-3 TGTGCCAGCTCGGAGGAACCCTCCTACAATGAGCAGTTCTTC CASSEEPSYNEQFF
few TRBJ2-3 TRBD2 TRBV4-1 TGCGCCAGCAGCCAAAGTGGCGCTGTGAGAGGCGGGGGAACATACACAGATACGCAGTATTTT CASSQSGAVRGGGTYTDTQYF
many TRBJ2-7 - TRBV7-9 TGTGCCAGCAGCCCCTCGGTCGAGCAGTACTTC CASSPSVEQYF
many TRBJ1-2 - TRBV29-1 TGCAGCGTTGAAGTCTGGGGGCTTGGCTACACCTTC CSVEVWGLGYTF
few TRBJ2-5 - TRBV6-5 TGTGCCAGCAGTTCCCTTTTACAGATTCCCTCTCAAGAGACCCAGTACTTC CASSSLLQIPSQETQYF
few TRBJ2-4 - TRBV11-2 TGTGCCAGCAGCGCCCACGGACTCGAGAACATTCAGTACTTC CASSAHGLENIQYF
few TRBJ1-2 TRBD1 TRBV6-5 TGTGCCAGCAGTTGGACAGGATCTAACTATGGCTACACCTTC CASSWTGSNYGYTF
few TRBJ2-1 - TRBV3-1 TGTGCCAGCAGCCAAGTTTGGCGTAGCTCGTCGACCTACAATGAGCAGTTCTTC CASSQVWRSSSTYNEQFF
- TRBJ2-5 - TRBV9 TGTGCCAGCAACCCGGGACTTTCGACGGAGACCCAGTACTTC CASNPGLSTETQYF
few TRBJ2-5 - TRBV9 TGTGCCAGCAGCCCTCCCGAAGACCAAGAGACCCAGTACTTC CASSPPEDQETQYF
few TRBJ2-3 TRBD1 TRBV7-8 TGTGCCAGCAGCTACCAGGGACAGGGGGCCACAGATACGCAGTATTTT CASSYQGQGATDTQYF
- TRBJ2-2 - TRBV6-5 TGTGCCAGCAGTTACGTCCAGGGGTACACCGGGGAGCTGTTTTTT CASSYVQGYTGELFF
few TRBJ2-2 TRBD2 TRBV6-2/TRBV6-3 TGTGCCAGCAGTTGGGGGCTAGCGGGAAGGTACACCGGGGAGCTGTTTTTT CASSWGLAGRYTGELFF
- TRBJ2-1 TRBD2 TRBV12-5 TGTGCTAGTGGTTTCGGGACTAGCGGACCCAATGAGCAGTTCTTC CASGFGTSGPNEQFF